Presented here are 10 T cell receptor beta chains from one specimen sequenced in a study of shared clonotypes between healthy human individuals. Profiling relied on immunoSEQ multiplex PCR, and the TCRdb table lists in-frame clones only, not all of them. The sample gives fewer than 100,000 clones, 67% of which show up once; roughly 40% is in the top ten. Sequenced: memory CD8+ T cells sorted from blood. Subset: CD45RO+ cells pooled with CCR7-negative TemRA cells. These TCRs come from a man aged 25-45 years in good health.

The CDR3, as DNA: TGTGCCAGCAGTTTATCCACTAGCGGGAGTTACGAGCAGTACTTC. Protein sequence: CASSLSTSGSYEQYF. V and J are TRBV27 and TRBJ2-7, with 11 nucleotides matching TRBD2. The germline V gene encodes CDR1 MNHEY and CDR2 SMNVEV (reference sequence). V was clipped by 0 bases and J by 4 bases; unmatched bases: 2. CDR3 length equals 15 residues.

The chain couples TRBV19 to TRBJ2-4; weak D call: TRBD2 (5 bases). Trimming stripped 6 bases from V and 5 bases from J, with 14 bases between. This CDR3 is 14 amino acids long. Germline V lookup: CDR1 LNHDA, CDR2 SQIVND (reference sequence). CDR3 in DNA: TGTGCCAGTAGCCACCGGGTGAGGGAAAACATTCAGTACTTC. This codes for CASSHRVRENIQYF.

The rearrangement uses TRBV6-1 and TRBJ2-6, with 7 bases lining up with TRBD1. The CDR3 consists of 15 residues. Unmatched junction bases numbered 2, after V lost 2 bases and J lost 4 bases. Germline-derived CDR1 and CDR2 are MNHNS and SASEGT. The CDR3 sequence is CASSEWDSGANVLTF. In nucleotides, the CDR3 is TGTGCCAGCAGTGAATGGGACAGCGGGGCCAACGTCCTGACTTTC.

This chain uses TRBV6-1 with TRBJ2-1; 9 bases map to TRBD2. CDR3 length: 19 amino acids. Germline V gene sequence: CDR1 MNHNS, CDR2 SASEGT. V lost 0 bases to trimming and J lost 7 bases; unmatched junction nucleotides: 16. The CDR3 region is CASSEALLYWREGGNEQFF. CDR3 nucleotides: TGTGCCAGCAGTGAAGCGCTTCTTTATTGGCGGGAGGGTGGGAATGAGCAGTTCTTC.

This clone was counted only a few times. This sample includes further DNA sequences coding for the same CDR3. The chain carries TRBV27 and TRBJ1-1; D unresolved. Trimming shortened V by 3 bases and J by 1 base, and 6 bases separated the two germline ends. Germline values: CDR1 MNHEY, CDR2 SMNVEV (reference sequence). This CDR3 is 13 amino acids long. CDR3 DNA: TGTGCCAGCAGTTTGACCTCGAACACTGAAGCTTTCTTT. Translated, it gives CASSLTSNTEAFF.

Written as DNA, the CDR3 is TGCGCCAGCAGCTTCAGGACAGCGAGGACTAATGAAAAACTGTTTTTT. This sequence encodes CASSFRTARTNEKLFF. The chain joins TRBV5-1 to TRBJ1-4, with a possible D match to TRBD1 (6 bases). The V and J ends lost 2 bases and 2 bases respectively, with 13 bases between them. CDR1 and CDR2 (germline): SGHRS, YFSETQ. The CDR3 loop spans 16 amino acids.

V is TRBV6-5 and J is TRBJ2-1, with 7 positions matching TRBD2. The CDR3 consists of 14 residues. Germline V gene sequence: CDR1 MNHEY, CDR2 SVGAGI. The V gene end was trimmed by 2 bases and the J gene end by 13 bases; junction bases not matched to a gene: 11. CDR3 in amino acids: CASSYGVAGLLQFF. The CDR3 nucleotides are TGTGCCAGCAGTTACGGGGTAGCGGGCCTGCTTCAGTTCTTC.

The V gene is TRBV7-9, the J gene TRBJ1-5; D is unclear. Germline V lookup: CDR1 SEHNR, CDR2 FQNEAQ (reference sequence). This CDR3 contains 13 residues. V lost 1 base and J lost 11, with 12 bases in between. The CDR3 spells CASSLESGGTQHF. CDR3 sequence (DNA): TGTGCCAGCAGCTTAGAGTCAGGAGGCACCCAGCATTTT. Supplemented by reference TRBV7-9 and TRBJ1-5, the full variable domain reads DTGVSQNPRHKITKRGQNVTFRCDPISEHNRLYWYRQTLGQGPEFLTYFQNEAQLEKSRLLSDRFSAERPKGSFSTLEIQRTEQGDSAMYLCASSLESGGTQHFGDGTRLSIL.

The chain is built from TRBV30 and TRBJ1-5; D ambiguous. Trimming took 0 bases from V and 0 from J, leaving 15 bases between them. Per germline, CDR1 GTSNPN and CDR2 SVGIG (reference sequence). The CDR3 consists of 17 residues. The CDR3 is CAWSVGREPFSNQPQHF. CDR3 in DNA: TGTGCCTGGAGTGTAGGCCGGGAGCCCTTTAGCAATCAGCCCCAGCATTTT.

Here the CDR3 DNA reads TGTGCCAGCAGTCCCCGCGGGCAGAGGGAAGCTTTCTTT. Encoded protein: CASSPRGQREAFF. V is TRBV27 and J is TRBJ1-1; D call uncertain. V lost 5 bases and J 8 bases, leaving 15 bases between the germline ends. CDR3 length: 13 residues. From germline, CDR1 is MNHEY and CDR2 SMNVEV (reference sequence).